Following are 16 T cell receptor beta chains from one sample sequenced in a study of blood T cell repertoires in COVID-19. Here immunoSEQ multiplex PCR was the method, and the copy in TCRdb shows in-frame clones only, minus some. The table includes approximately 240,000 clones, around 88% detected once. Sequenced material: peripheral blood. Receptors originate from a woman under 40 who had recovered from COVID-19.

J is TRBJ1-6 and V is TRBV2; TRBD1 is a possible D gene (5 bases). Trimming removed 6 bases at V and 5 bases at J, with 14 bases between. The CDR3 is 15 amino acids. Germline values: CDR1 SNHLY, CDR2 FYNNEI. Here the CDR3 DNA reads TGTGCCAGCAGCCCCGGCAGGGCTAATAATTCACCCCTCCACTTT. Translation: CASSPGRANNSPLHF.

The rearrangement uses TRBV27 and TRBJ2-6; maybe TRBD1 (5 bases). CDR1 and CDR2 (germline): MNHEY, SMNVEV (reference sequence). CDR3 length: 17 amino acids. Trimming took 4 bases from V and 1 from J, leaving 14 bases between them. This CDR3 is CASSSLPQGSGANVLTF. The CDR3 DNA reads TGTGCCAGCAGTTCCCTACCCCAGGGTTCTGGGGCCAACGTCCTGACTTTC.

V gene TRBV19 combines with J gene TRBJ2-5; 7 positions match TRBD1. V trimming: 1 base; J trimming: 2 bases; junction bases outside the gene matches: 4. The CDR3 is made up of 15 amino acids. Germline-derived CDR1 and CDR2 are LNHDA and SQIVND (reference sequence). The DNA for the CDR3 is TGTGCCAGTAGTATAGGGCCGGGACAGCAAGAGACCCAGTACTTC. Encoded protein: CASSIGPGQQETQYF.

This rearrangement joins TRBV29-1 to TRBJ2-5; 7 bases are shared with TRBD2. Germline V lookup: CDR1 SQVTM, CDR2 ANQGSEA. With V trimmed by 3 bases and J by 0 bases, 7 bases remained unmatched. This CDR3 has 15 amino acids. CDR3 sequence: CSVDSPGTNQETQYF. As DNA, the CDR3 is TGCAGCGTTGATTCTCCCGGGACTAACCAAGAGACCCAGTACTTC.

The chain links TRBV27 to TRBJ2-1; D not resolved. Trimming stripped 3 bases from V and 6 bases from J, with 21 bases between. Germline CDR1 MNHEY, CDR2 SMNVEV (reference sequence). This CDR3 has 17 residues. The CDR3 DNA sequence: TGTGCCAGCAGTTTTAGCATCGCCTTAAATCTTCGCAATGAGCAGTTCTTC. Protein: CASSFSIALNLRNEQFF.

The rearrangement joins TRBV28 to TRBJ2-7, with D unclear. Germline CDR1 reads MDHEN; CDR2 reads SYDVKM. The CDR3 spans 15 residues. Trimming removed 2 bases from V and 3 bases from J, with 14 bases in between. CDR3 in amino acids: CASSLTTGNLYEQYF. CDR3 nucleotide sequence: TGTGCCAGCAGTTTAACGACGGGTAACCTCTACGAGCAGTACTTC.

The chain joins TRBV7-2 to TRBJ2-5, with 12 bases aligning to TRBD2. Germline CDR1 and CDR2: SGHTA and FQGNSA. V shed 5 bases and J 4 bases; nucleotides not matched to a gene: 8. The CDR3 totals 16 residues. For the CDR3, the DNA is TGTGCCAGCAGCCCCTCGCCTAGCGGGGGGGGAGAGACCCAGTACTTC. Residues: CASSPSPSGGGETQYF.

This sequence joins TRBV28 and TRBJ2-2, with D perhaps matching TRBD1 (5 bases). Trimming stripped 6 bases from V and 0 bases from J, with 11 bases between. CDR1 MDHEN and CDR2 SYDVKM come from the germline V gene. This CDR3 region has 15 residues. The CDR3 here is CASRSGRANTGELFF. The CDR3 DNA sequence: TGTGCCAGCAGGTCTGGCAGGGCGAACACCGGGGAGCTGTTTTTT.

The rearrangement joins TRBV10-3 to TRBJ2-1; 8 bases line up with TRBD2. The CDR3 length is 16 residues. The germline V gene has CDR1 ENHRY and CDR2 SYGVKD. J gave up 9 bases and V 1 base, and 11 bases lay outside the gene matches. The CDR3 protein is CAISELGGSGEGEQFF. The DNA of the CDR3 is TGTGCCATCAGTGAGTTGGGGGGTAGCGGGGAAGGTGAGCAGTTCTTC.

V gene TRBV20-1 combines with J gene TRBJ1-3, with D tentatively TRBD1 (6 bases). Trimming took 3 bases from V and 3 from J, leaving 12 bases between them. The CDR3 length is 14 residues. CDR1 DFQATT and CDR2 SNEGSKA come from the germline V gene (reference sequence). The CDR3: CSASPGAGGNTIYF. CDR3 DNA sequence: TGCAGTGCTAGTCCAGGGGCGGGTGGAAACACCATATATTTT.

The chain carries TRBV19 and TRBJ2-1; 7 bases are shared with TRBD2. There are 15 residues in the CDR3. Germline trimming cut 2 bases from V and 4 bases from J; bases unmatched to any gene: 5. Germline V CDR1 and CDR2: LNHDA, SQIVND (reference sequence). The CDR3 nucleotides are TGTGCCAGTAGTATAAGCGGGGACGAATACAATGAGCAGTTCTTC. It codes for CASSISGDEYNEQFF.

The chain is built from TRBV13 and TRBJ1-6; D perhaps matches TRBD1 (5 bases). This CDR3 has 12 residues. Deletions cut 7 bases from V and 10 bases from J, with 11 bases between. Germline values: CDR1 PRHDT, CDR2 FYEKMQ (reference sequence). The DNA for the CDR3 is TGTGCCAGCACGCAGGGAGGCTCACCCCTCCACTTT. This sequence encodes CASTQGGSPLHF.

There are a few counts of this clone. The chain employs TRBV6-4 and TRBJ2-3; the D gene is possibly TRBD2 (7 bases). The CDR3 covers 15 residues. Germline V gene data show CDR1 as MRHNA and CDR2 as SNTAGT. Trimming left V 0 bases short and J 4 bases short, with 11 bases between. The CDR3 coding sequence is TGTGCCAGCAGTGACTCGTGGGGGGGCCCAGATACGCAGTATTTT. Encoded protein: CASSDSWGGPDTQYF.

The V gene is TRBV27, the J gene TRBJ2-1, with 13 nucleotides matching TRBD2. CDR1 is MNHEY and CDR2 is SMNVEV in the germline V gene (reference sequence). CDR3 size: 15 residues. The V and J ends lost 4 bases and 8 bases, in that order; junction bases with no gene match: 5. CDR3 coding DNA: TGTGCCAGCAGTTCACTAGCGGGGGGGCCCGATGAGCAGTTCTTC. Protein sequence: CASSSLAGGPDEQFF.

The CDR3 nucleotides are TGTGCCTGGAGCGTTACCGCCGGGACAGGGGAGTACTTC. This codes for CAWSVTAGTGEYF. The V and J genes are TRBV30 and TRBJ2-7; TRBD1 agrees at 10 bases. The CDR3 is 13 amino acids. V dropped 3 bases and J dropped 11; count of bases not matched to a gene: 10. Germline assignment: CDR1 GTSNPN and CDR2 SVGIG (reference sequence).

This chain joins TRBV5-5 and TRBJ2-7; tentatively, D is TRBD2 (6 bases). The CDR3 consists of 14 residues. V was shortened by 4 bases and J by 0 bases, with 11 bases between the two germline ends. CDR1 and CDR2 from the germline V gene are SGHKS and YYEKEE (reference sequence). The CDR3 DNA reads TGTGCCAGCAGCAGGGACTCCAACTCCTACGAGCAGTACTTC. Encoded protein: CASSRDSNSYEQYF.